The T cell receptor (beta chain) under discussion was sequenced for a study of CD8 T cells in Susac syndrome. RNA was extracted with the RNeasy kit, and a quantity of roughly 0.5 to 1 ug was reverse transcribed using random hexamers. TCRdb called the immunoSEQ multiplex PCR reads again in MiXCR, with one record for every CDR3 protein. The top ten clones hold 0.1% of a sample with roughly 200,000 distinct CDR3 sequences, 95% of them seen once. From germline, CDR1 is MDHEN and CDR2 SYDVKM. The V end was cut by 8 bases, the J end by 10 bases, with 6 bases between. The CDR3 sequence is 9 residues long. The clonotype was recovered from a human donor in good health. Sequencing was carried out using CD4+ T cells from PBMCs. This rearrangement joins TRBV28 to TRBJ2-1; tentative D call: TRBD2 (6 bases). The CDR3 region is CASGGEQFF. The CDR3 nucleotides read TGTGCCAGCGGGGGGGAGCAGTTCTTC.